This T cell receptor beta chain was captured in a study of human T cells and chemical hapten exposure. Notes on the study in general: Donors, who had alopecia, may show an immune response that differs from healthy people's. TCRs at high frequency, those above 1 in 1000, did not change with DPC sensitization.

With regard to this clonotype: The antigen remains unidentified.

Noted time point: pre-sensitization, week 0. Specified treatment: therapeutic diphenylcyclopropenone sensitization with weekly scalp DPC. Non-pregnant alopecia patients aged 18 to 70, suitable for DPC therapy. TCRdb fed the RACE reads into MiXCR, producing one record per CDR3 protein. The sample records 190,000 or so distinct CDR3 sequences, around 30% being singletons. Germline V CDR1 and CDR2: ENHRY, SYGVKD. The ends were cut back, 2 bases at V and 5 bases at J, with 10 bases in the middle. This CDR3 has 14 residues. The chain combines TRBV10-3 with TRBJ2-1, with D uncertain. This clonotype originated in a woman aged 25 to 45 with alopecia areata. Some clones in this sample may be carry-over from other donors' samples. This specimen was whole blood, taken in connection with sensitization to the hapten diphenylcyclopropenone (DPC). CDR3 nucleotide sequence: TGTGCCATCAGTGAGGGGCAGGCAGACAATGAGCAGTTCTTC. As protein: CAISEGQADNEQFF.